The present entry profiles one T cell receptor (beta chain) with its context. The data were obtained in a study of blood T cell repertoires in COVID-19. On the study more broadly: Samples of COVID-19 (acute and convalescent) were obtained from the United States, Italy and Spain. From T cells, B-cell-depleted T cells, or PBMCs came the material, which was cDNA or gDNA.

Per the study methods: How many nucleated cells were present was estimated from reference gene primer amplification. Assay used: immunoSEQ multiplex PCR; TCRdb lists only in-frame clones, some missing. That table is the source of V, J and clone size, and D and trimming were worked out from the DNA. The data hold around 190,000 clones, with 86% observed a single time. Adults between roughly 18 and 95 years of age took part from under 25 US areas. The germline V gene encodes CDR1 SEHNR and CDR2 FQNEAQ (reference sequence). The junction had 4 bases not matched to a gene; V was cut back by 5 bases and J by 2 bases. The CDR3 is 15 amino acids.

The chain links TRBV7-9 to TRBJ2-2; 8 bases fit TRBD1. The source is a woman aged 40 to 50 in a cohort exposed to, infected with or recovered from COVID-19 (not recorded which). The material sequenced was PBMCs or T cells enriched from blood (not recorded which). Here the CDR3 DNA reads TGTGCCAGCAGCCAGACAGGGGATAACACCGGGGAGCTGTTTTTT. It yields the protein CASSQTGDNTGELFF. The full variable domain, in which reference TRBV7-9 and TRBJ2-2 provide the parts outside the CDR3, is DTGVSQNPRHKITKRGQNVTFRCDPISEHNRLYWYRQTLGQGPEFLTYFQNEAQLEKSRLLSDRFSAERPKGSFSTLEIQRTEQGDSAMYLCASSQTGDNTGELFFGEGSRLTVL.